This is a list of T cell receptor beta chains from one sample in a study of regulatory T cells in long-lasting Graves disease. TCRdb re-called the multiplex PCR reads through MiXCR, storing one row per CDR3 protein. The sample carries about 540,000 distinct CDR3 sequences, about 13% recorded once. These data were likewise used in another study, on T cells in Graves' hyperthyroidism and ophthalmopathy.

The sequenced sample was peripheral blood mononuclear cells (PBMCs), obtained at new diagnosis, from a patient treated with antithyroid drugs. These receptors all come from a young man with Graves disease. Both conserved end residues are part of each CDR3. Each record gives: V gene, J gene, clone size, D gene, CDR3 DNA, CDR3 protein. The D gene is left open where the match is weak. Some rows mark clone size as missing; the rest say once, few, many or name a class of expanded clone.

V gene: TRBV29-1; J gene: TRBJ2-7; clone size: many; D gene: NA; CDR3 DNA: TGCAGCGTTGTACCAGCGACCCACGAGCAGTACTTC; CDR3 protein: CSVVPATHEQYF
V gene: TRBV10-3; J gene: TRBJ2-6; clone size: few; D gene: TRBD1; CDR3 DNA: TGTGCCATCAGTGGACAGGGTATGGGGGCCAACGTCCTGACTTTC; CDR3 protein: CAISGQGMGANVLTF
V gene: TRBV30; J gene: TRBJ2-6; clone size: NA; D gene: NA; CDR3 DNA: TGTGCCTGGAGTAGGGGCGCCTCTGGGGCCAACGTCCTGACTTTC; CDR3 protein: CAWSRGASGANVLTF
V gene: TRBV5-1; J gene: TRBJ2-2; clone size: few; D gene: NA; CDR3 DNA: TGCGCCAGCACTACAGGGATCGGGGAGCTGTTTTTT; CDR3 protein: CASTTGIGELFF
V gene: TRBV28; J gene: TRBJ1-4; clone size: few; D gene: NA; CDR3 DNA: TGTGCCAGCAGTTCCTTCAGGGCGATGGGTAATGAAAAACTGTTTTTT; CDR3 protein: CASSSFRAMGNEKLFF
V gene: TRBV28; J gene: TRBJ1-5; clone size: many; D gene: NA; CDR3 DNA: TGTGCCAGCAGTTTATTGCAGGGGACCGCTCGCCAGCCCCAGCATTTT; CDR3 protein: CASSLLQGTARQPQHF
V gene: TRBV15; J gene: TRBJ1-5; clone size: many; D gene: TRBD1; CDR3 DNA: TGTGCCACCAGCAGAGATCAAAGGGACAGGGGGCTTCAGCCCCAGCATTTT; CDR3 protein: CATSRDQRDRGLQPQHF
V gene: TRBV18; J gene: TRBJ2-3; clone size: many; D gene: NA; CDR3 DNA: TGTGCCAGCTCACCACGACTGACTAGCACAGATACGCAGTATTTT; CDR3 protein: CASSPRLTSTDTQYF
V gene: TRBV20-1; J gene: TRBJ2-2; clone size: few; D gene: NA; CDR3 DNA: TGCAGTGCTAGACACGGGAGAGGCGCCGGGGAGCTGTTTTTT; CDR3 protein: CSARHGRGAGELFF
V gene: TRBV29-1; J gene: TRBJ2-1; clone size: many; D gene: NA; CDR3 DNA: TGCAGCGTTTCCCTAGCCTCCCCCTACAATGAGCAGTTCTTC; CDR3 protein: CSVSLASPYNEQFF
V gene: TRBV2; J gene: TRBJ2-7; clone size: NA; D gene: TRBD1; CDR3 DNA: TGTGCCAGCAGCTCAGACAGGGCTAGCGAGCAGTACTTC; CDR3 protein: CASSSDRASEQYF
V gene: TRBV18; J gene: TRBJ2-1; clone size: many; D gene: NA; CDR3 DNA: TGTGCCAGCTCACCATCAAGACAACCCTACAATGAGCAGTTCTTC; CDR3 protein: CASSPSRQPYNEQFF
V gene: TRBV19; J gene: TRBJ2-1; clone size: few; D gene: TRBD2; CDR3 DNA: TGTGCCACTCAACGTCCAACTAGCGGGGACAATGAGCAGTTCTTC; CDR3 protein: CATQRPTSGDNEQFF
V gene: TRBV30; J gene: TRBJ1-5; clone size: few; D gene: NA; CDR3 DNA: TGTGCCTGGAGACTAAAGGGTTCTGGGGGCGGACAGCCCCAGCATTTT; CDR3 protein: CAWRLKGSGGGQPQHF
V gene: TRBV5-1; J gene: TRBJ2-2; clone size: few; D gene: NA; CDR3 DNA: TGCGCCAGCAGCTTGCTAGAAACCTCCGGGGAGCTGTTTTTT; CDR3 protein: CASSLLETSGELFF
V gene: TRBV11-2; J gene: TRBJ2-3; clone size: many; D gene: NA; CDR3 DNA: TGTGCCAGCCTATCTAGATTCACAGATACGCAGTATTTT; CDR3 protein: CASLSRFTDTQYF
V gene: TRBV28; J gene: TRBJ2-7; clone size: many; D gene: NA; CDR3 DNA: TGTGCCAGCAGTTTAAATCGGGGGTACTACGAGCAGTACTTC; CDR3 protein: CASSLNRGYYEQYF
V gene: TRBV6-1; J gene: TRBJ2-2; clone size: few; D gene: NA; CDR3 DNA: TGTGCCAGCAGCCCGGACCCCCCGAACACCGGGGAGCTGTTTTTT; CDR3 protein: CASSPDPPNTGELFF
V gene: TRBV29-1; J gene: TRBJ2-1; clone size: few; D gene: NA; CDR3 DNA: TGCAGCGTTGACGCGGGGGCTCCGGGCAATGAGCAGTTCTTC; CDR3 protein: CSVDAGAPGNEQFF
V gene: TRBV2; J gene: TRBJ2-7; clone size: many; D gene: TRBD2; CDR3 DNA: TGTGCCAGCAGACCAACGGGAGCGGGGGAGCAGTACTTC; CDR3 protein: CASRPTGAGEQYF
V gene: TRBV20-1; J gene: TRBJ1-5; clone size: NA; D gene: TRBD1; CDR3 DNA: TGCAGTGCTAGAGATTCCCTGGGACAGAAGCAGCATTTT; CDR3 protein: CSARDSLGQKQHF
V gene: TRBV6-2/TRBV6-3; J gene: TRBJ2-5; clone size: few; D gene: NA; CDR3 DNA: TGTGCCAGCAGAGCCGCGCCTACGGAGGAGACCCAGTACTTC; CDR3 protein: CASRAAPTEETQYF
V gene: TRBV5-6; J gene: TRBJ2-1; clone size: few; D gene: NA; CDR3 DNA: TGTGCCAGCAGCTTTTTAGGCTATGAGCAGTTCTTC; CDR3 protein: CASSFLGYEQFF
V gene: TRBV30; J gene: TRBJ2-7; clone size: many; D gene: NA; CDR3 DNA: TGTGCCTGGGGCAGGTCCTTCTACGAGCAGTACTTC; CDR3 protein: CAWGRSFYEQYF
V gene: TRBV24-1; J gene: TRBJ2-7; clone size: many; D gene: NA; CDR3 DNA: TGTGCCACCAGTGATTTCGACAGGTCGGGGGGCTACGAGCAGTACTTC; CDR3 protein: CATSDFDRSGGYEQYF
V gene: TRBV7-2; J gene: TRBJ2-3; clone size: many; D gene: NA; CDR3 DNA: TGTGCCAGCAGTTCCGGGCCGACAGATACGCAGTATTTT; CDR3 protein: CASSSGPTDTQYF
V gene: TRBV6-2/TRBV6-3; J gene: TRBJ2-7; clone size: few; D gene: NA; CDR3 DNA: TGTGCCAGCAGTTACTCGGGAGGAGGCGAGCAGTACTTC; CDR3 protein: CASSYSGGGEQYF
V gene: TRBV6-2/TRBV6-3; J gene: TRBJ2-1; clone size: few; D gene: NA; CDR3 DNA: TGTGCCAGCAGTTCCCCAACCAATGAGCAGTTCTTC; CDR3 protein: CASSSPTNEQFF
V gene: TRBV7-2; J gene: TRBJ1-3; clone size: NA; D gene: NA; CDR3 DNA: TGTGCCAGCAGCTTAAGACAGGTTCTCTCTGGAAACACCATATATTTT; CDR3 protein: CASSLRQVLSGNTIYF
V gene: TRBV7-9; J gene: TRBJ2-7; clone size: many; D gene: NA; CDR3 DNA: TGTGCCAGCAGCTTAGGGGGGTCGGGCGAGCAGTACTTC; CDR3 protein: CASSLGGSGEQYF
V gene: TRBV5-1; J gene: TRBJ2-5; clone size: NA; D gene: TRBD2; CDR3 DNA: TGCGCCAGCAGCAGACTAGCGGGAGTTAGGGAGACCCAGTACTTC; CDR3 protein: CASSRLAGVRETQYF
V gene: TRBV5-1; J gene: TRBJ2-7; clone size: many; D gene: NA; CDR3 DNA: TGCGCCAGCAGCTTGGCCCCCCAGCCAGACTACGAGCAGTACTTC; CDR3 protein: CASSLAPQPDYEQYF
V gene: TRBV15; J gene: TRBJ2-5; clone size: many; D gene: NA; CDR3 DNA: TGTGCCACCAGCAGAGAAGGCTGGGAGACCCAGTACTTC; CDR3 protein: CATSREGWETQYF
V gene: TRBV29-1; J gene: TRBJ1-4; clone size: many; D gene: NA; CDR3 DNA: TGCAGCGCAGGGGAAGTCAGCAATGAAAAACTGTTTTTT; CDR3 protein: CSAGEVSNEKLFF
V gene: TRBV15; J gene: TRBJ1-2; clone size: few; D gene: NA; CDR3 DNA: TGTGCCACCAGCAGAGGGGTAGGGTCGAACTATGGCTACACCTTC; CDR3 protein: CATSRGVGSNYGYTF
V gene: TRBV2; J gene: TRBJ1-2; clone size: many; D gene: NA; CDR3 DNA: TGTGCCAGCAGCAAAGACACTGCCTCGTATGGCTACACCTTC; CDR3 protein: CASSKDTASYGYTF
V gene: TRBV12-3/TRBV12-4; J gene: TRBJ2-7; clone size: many; D gene: NA; CDR3 DNA: TGTGCCAGCAGAAGAGGGCAGGGCCTTTACCACGAGCAGTACTTC; CDR3 protein: CASRRGQGLYHEQYF
V gene: TRBV28; J gene: TRBJ2-1; clone size: many; D gene: NA; CDR3 DNA: TGTGCCAGCAGTTTTCGTACCGGGCCGAGCAATGAGCAGTTCTTC; CDR3 protein: CASSFRTGPSNEQFF
V gene: TRBV5-1; J gene: TRBJ2-1; clone size: many; D gene: TRBD1; CDR3 DNA: TGCGCCAGCAGCGTGACACAGGGGTCTGAGCAGTTCTTC; CDR3 protein: CASSVTQGSEQFF